Here is one T cell receptor (beta chain) with its context. The CDR3 loop spans 12 amino acids. Germline V gene lookup returns CDR1 SQVTM and CDR2 ANQGSEA. Trimming left V 4 bases short and J 4 bases short, with 11 bases between. These data are taken from a study of control samples from healthy donors and cancer patients. The assay was immunoSEQ multiplex PCR, and TCRdb's table has in-frame clones only and misses some. The table shows 150,000 to 180,000 clones, with 94% occurring only once. V is TRBV29-1 and J is TRBJ2-7; D may match TRBD1 or TRBD2 (6 bases each). The clonotype comes from a man aged 40-55 years in good health. The source material was blood. CDR3 sequence: CSVGWGAYEQYF. The CDR3 DNA reads as TGCAGCGTTGGGTGGGGGGCTTACGAGCAGTACTTC.